Sequencing of this T cell receptor (beta chain) was carried out in a study of cytomegalovirus exposure and HLA in healthy donors. Findings and limits, study-wide: Researchers reported that three CMV-associated chains were confirmed in vitro as CMV antigen-specific.

Sequencing was performed with immunoSEQ multiplex PCR; in TCRdb, only in-frame clones are kept and a portion is missing. The table records over 100,000 clones, about 88% of them present only once. To note about this clone: As yet, its antigen is unknown.

The source of this sequence is a woman aged 18 to 35 in good health and CMV-seronegative. What was sequenced was PBMCs.

CDR3 nucleotide sequence: TGTGCCAGCAGCTTAGGAACCATGACAGGGCCCGCGAACACTGAAGCTTTCTTT. Translated: CASSLGTMTGPANTEAFF. This chain joins TRBV7-8 and TRBJ1-1; TRBD1 agrees at 7 bases. This CDR3 spans 18 amino acids. Germline CDR1 is SGHVS and CDR2 is FQNEAQ. After removal of 1 base from V and 1 base from J, the junction contained 12 bases not matched to a gene.